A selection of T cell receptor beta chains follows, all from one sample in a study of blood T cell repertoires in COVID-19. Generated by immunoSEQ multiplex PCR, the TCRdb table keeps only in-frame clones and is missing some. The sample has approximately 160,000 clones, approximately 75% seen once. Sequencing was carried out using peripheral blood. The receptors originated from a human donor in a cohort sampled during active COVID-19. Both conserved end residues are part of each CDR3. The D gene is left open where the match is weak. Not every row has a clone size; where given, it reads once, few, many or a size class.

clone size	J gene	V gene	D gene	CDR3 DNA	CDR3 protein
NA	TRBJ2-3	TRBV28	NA	TGTGCCAGCAGCCAGACAGGAACTCGCACAGATACGCAGTATTTT	CASSQTGTRTDTQYF
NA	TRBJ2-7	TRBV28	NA	TGTGCCAGCAGTCAATCGGTTCCCTACGAGCAGTACTTC	CASSQSVPYEQYF
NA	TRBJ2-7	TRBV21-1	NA	TGTGCCCTGGGACAGGGAAACTACGAGCAGTACTTC	CALGQGNYEQYF
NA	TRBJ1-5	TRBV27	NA	TGTGCCAGCACCAAAGGGGGACCAGGGTCTCATAGCAATCAGCCCCAGCATTTT	CASTKGGPGSHSNQPQHF
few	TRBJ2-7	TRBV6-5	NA	TGTGCCAGCAGTTACACTCGGGACACTTCCTACGAGCAGTACTTC	CASSYTRDTSYEQYF
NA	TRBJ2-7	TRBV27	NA	TGTGCCAGCAGTGTTTTTCCACAGAGCTCCTACGAGCAGTACTTC	CASSVFPQSSYEQYF
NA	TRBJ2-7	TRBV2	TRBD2	TGTGCCAGCAGTCGTGGACTAGCGGGAGACCGCTCCTACGAGCAGTACTTC	CASSRGLAGDRSYEQYF
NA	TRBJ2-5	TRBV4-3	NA	TGCGCCAGCAGCCAAGATTGGGCAGGGCAAGAGACCCAGTACTTC	CASSQDWAGQETQYF
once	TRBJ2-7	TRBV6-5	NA	TGTGCCAGCAGTAACCGGGACATTGCCTACGAGCAGTACTTC	CASSNRDIAYEQYF
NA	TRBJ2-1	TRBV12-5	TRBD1	TGTGCTAGTGCTTCCGGGACAGGGTTTCGGAATGAGCAGTTCTTC	CASASGTGFRNEQFF
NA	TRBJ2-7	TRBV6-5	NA	TGTGCCAGCAGCCAAGGACAGCGCCACGAGCAGTACTTC	CASSQGQRHEQYF
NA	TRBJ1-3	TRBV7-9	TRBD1	TGTGCCAGCACCAGGGACAGCGGACGCTCTGGAAACACCATATATTTT	CASTRDSGRSGNTIYF
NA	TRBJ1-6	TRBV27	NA	TGTGCCAGCAGTTTATTAACACCGAAGAGGAGTTCACCCCTCCACTTT	CASSLLTPKRSSPLHF
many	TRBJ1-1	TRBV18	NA	TGTGCCAGCTCACCAACGCGGGAGACTGAAGCTTTCTTT	CASSPTRETEAFF
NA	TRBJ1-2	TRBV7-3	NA	TGTGCCAGCAGCTTAGGTCCGAGGGGGTACGGCTACACCTTC	CASSLGPRGYGYTF
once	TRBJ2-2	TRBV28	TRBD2	TGTGCCAGCAGTTTGGGACTAGCGGGGGGCACCGGGGAGCTGTTTTTT	CASSLGLAGGTGELFF
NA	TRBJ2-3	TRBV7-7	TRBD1	TGTGCCAGCAGCCCCTCGACAGGGGGCACAGATACGCAGTATTTT	CASSPSTGGTDTQYF
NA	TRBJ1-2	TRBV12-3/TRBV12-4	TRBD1	TGTGCCAGCAGCCCTGACAGGGTGTGGGGCTACACCTTC	CASSPDRVWGYTF
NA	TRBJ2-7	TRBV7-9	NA	TGTGCCACCGTGGCCCCCCAGGGCACCTACGAGCAGTACTTC	CATVAPQGTYEQYF
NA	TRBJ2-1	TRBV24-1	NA	TGTGCCACCAGTGAGGGAGCCAACAATGAGCAGTTCTTC	CATSEGANNEQFF
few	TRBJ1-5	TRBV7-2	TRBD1	TGTGCCAGCAGCGCCGGACAGGGACGGGGTCAGCCCCAGCATTTT	CASSAGQGRGQPQHF
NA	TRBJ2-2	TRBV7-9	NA	TGTGCCAGCAGCTTAGTGCAGGGTAGTACCGGGGAGCTGTTTTTT	CASSLVQGSTGELFF
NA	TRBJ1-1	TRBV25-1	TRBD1	TGTGCCACCAAGATCCAGGGGGCGAGGACTGAAGCTTTCTTT	CATKIQGARTEAFF
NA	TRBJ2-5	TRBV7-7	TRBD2	TGTGCTAGCAGCTCATCAGGCGGGAGTGGGGAGACCCAGTACTTC	CASSSSGGSGETQYF
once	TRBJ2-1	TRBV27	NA	TGTGCCAGCGGCATCTTGGGCTGGGCTGGCAATGAGCAGTTCTTC	CASGILGWAGNEQFF
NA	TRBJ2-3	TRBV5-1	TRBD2	TGCGCCAGCAGCTTGGCTAGCGGGGGGGCCAATGCAGATACGCAGTATTTT	CASSLASGGANADTQYF
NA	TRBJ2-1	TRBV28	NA	TGTGCCAGCAGCCCAATGTGGACAGGGAGGGGCAATGAGCAGTTCTTC	CASSPMWTGRGNEQFF
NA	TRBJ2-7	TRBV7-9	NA	TGTGCCAGCAGCTCACCTTTGGAGGACGGAGTCGAGCAGTACTTC	CASSSPLEDGVEQYF
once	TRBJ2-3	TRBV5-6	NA	TGTGCCAGCAGCCGGGAGAGGATTGAGGATACGCAGTATTTT	CASSRERIEDTQYF
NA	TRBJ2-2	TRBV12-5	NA	TGTGCTAGTGGTTCGGGGGTAGGCGGGGAGCTGTTTTTT	CASGSGVGGELFF
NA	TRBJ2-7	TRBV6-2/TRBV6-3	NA	TGTGCCAGCAGTTACCTTCCACTACCCTCCTACGAGCAGTACTTC	CASSYLPLPSYEQYF
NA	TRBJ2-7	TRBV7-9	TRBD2	TGTGCCAGCAGCCCCTTTAGCGGGGATTCCTACGAGCAGTACTTC	CASSPFSGDSYEQYF
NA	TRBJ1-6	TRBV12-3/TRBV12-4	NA	TGTGCCAGCAGCCATCTACCTACACCCCTCCACTTT	CASSHLPTPLHF
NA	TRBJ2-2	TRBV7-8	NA	TGTGCCAGCAGCCCCGAGTGGACCGGGGAGCTGTTTTTT	CASSPEWTGELFF
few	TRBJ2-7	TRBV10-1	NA	TGCGCCAGCAGTGAGTCGGGCAGGGTCTACGAGCAGTACTTC	CASSESGRVYEQYF
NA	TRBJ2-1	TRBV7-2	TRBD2	TGTGCCAGCAGCTTAGTTGGGACTACAACCTACAATGAGCAGTTCTTC	CASSLVGTTTYNEQFF
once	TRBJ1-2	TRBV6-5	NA	TGTGCCACCTCGTCTTCCGGCTATGGCTACACCTTC	CATSSSGYGYTF
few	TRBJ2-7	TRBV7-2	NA	TGTGCCAGCAGCTTACGACTCGACTACTACGAGCAGTACTTC	CASSLRLDYYEQYF
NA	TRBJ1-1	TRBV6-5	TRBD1	TGTGCCAGCAGACCGACAGGGACCACTGAAGCTTTCTTT	CASRPTGTTEAFF
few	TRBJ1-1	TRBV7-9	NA	TGTGCCAGCAGCTCCCGACAACTTGAAGCTTTCTTT	CASSSRQLEAFF